The T cell receptor beta chain under discussion was sequenced for a study of T cell changes during pregnancy in multiple sclerosis. The assay was immunoSEQ multiplex PCR, and TCRdb's table has in-frame clones only and misses some. This sample carries about 61,000 clones, around 90% of them seen once, and the ten largest clones take under 2%. CDR3 length: 16 residues. After removal of 2 bases from V and 3 bases from J, the junction contained 7 bases not matched to a gene. CDR1 and CDR2 from the germline V gene are KGHSH and LQKENI. The starting material was peripheral blood, obtained in the first trimester of pregnancy. The receptor was derived from a female donor with multiple sclerosis, enrolled in a pregnancy study. The chain recombines TRBV18 with TRBJ1-1; TRBD1 matches 9 bases. The CDR3 here is CASSPGTGGAYTEAFF. DNA of the CDR3: TGTGCCAGCTCACCAGGTACAGGGGGCGCCTACACTGAAGCTTTCTTT.